The TCR beta chain under discussion was sequenced for a study of OX40 agonist ivuxolimab in advanced cancers. This CDR3 is built from 14 residues. V was clipped by 7 bases and J by 6 bases; unmatched bases: 8. Germline CDR1 is SNHLY and CDR2 is FYNNEI. The protocol was immunoSEQ multiplex PCR, while the TCRdb copy is restricted to in-frame clones and leaves out a portion. The data contain some 90,000 clones, 92% of them seen just once; the ten biggest clones take up around 1.1%. The chain combines TRBV2 with TRBJ1-5, with 8 positions matching TRBD1. The sequence was obtained from an adult with an advanced solid tumor such as melanoma, head and neck, liver or kidney cancer. The source was CD4+ or CD8+ T cells sorted from blood, collected in a trial of the OX40 agonist ivuxolimab. The CDR3 loop reads CASTDRAVIQPQHF. The CDR3, as DNA: TGTGCCAGCACGGACAGGGCCGTTATTCAGCCCCAGCATTTT.